This passage covers 13 T cell receptor beta chains from one sample sequenced in a study of regulatory T cells in long-lasting Graves disease (dated by TCRdb to about 2021). Read against the paper, the sample's time point label means: newly diagnosed GD, antithyroid drugs for less than 3 months. For both TCR sequencing and RNA sequencing, RNA was extracted from PBMCs in TRIzol. Libraries were constructed by multiplex PCR. Reads for this sample came from an Illumina HiSeq 4000. To build TCR beta libraries, CDR3 regions were amplified by Arm-PCR using iRepertoire HTBI primers. Clones were called with MiXCR by TCRdb after fastp trimmed the public reads at Q25, and only in-frame beta chains were retained. Rows with one shared CDR3 protein collapse into an entry with the most common genes and DNA. The sample table records 400,000 to 500,000 distinct CDR3 sequences; about 15% of these occur just once. Together, the top ten hold approximately 22% of the sample.

The sample was also reused in another study, on T cells in Graves' hyperthyroidism and ophthalmopathy.

The sample was peripheral blood mononuclear cells (PBMCs), taken at new diagnosis, from a patient treated with antithyroid drugs. These receptors came from a woman between 18 and 30 years old with Graves disease. Donor details come from another sample of the same person, matched by shared clones.

This clonotype was counted between two and nine times. The chain recombines TRBV7-8 with TRBJ2-1; D uncertain. The CDR3 has 12 amino acids. V gave up 2 bases and J gave up 9 bases, with 8 bases separating them. Germline V gene lookup returns CDR1 SGHVS and CDR2 FQNEAQ. This chain's CDR3 is CASSLRVREQFF. CDR3 DNA sequence: TGTGCCAGCAGCTTAAGAGTCCGTGAGCAGTTCTTC.

There are many counts of this clonotype. The rearrangement links TRBV6-2 or TRBV6-3 to TRBJ2-3; D call uncertain. This CDR3 comprises 16 residues. Per the germline V gene, CDR1 is MNHEY and CDR2 is SVGEGT. V was clipped by 0 bases and J by 0 bases, with 10 bases between them. In nucleotides, the CDR3 is TGTGCCAGCAGTTACTCGAGTAGCCCTAGCACAGATACGCAGTATTTT. Its protein product is CASSYSSSPSTDTQYF.

This clonotype has more than one count but fewer than ten. V is TRBV12-3 or TRBV12-4 and J is TRBJ2-3; D uncertain. V was shortened by 8 bases and J by 2 bases, with 14 bases between the two germline ends. CDR3 length: 14 residues. Here the CDR3 DNA reads TGTGCCAGCCGTACGCGCGCCTTCACAGATACGCAGTATTTT. As protein: CASRTRAFTDTQYF.

This clonotype was seen many times. The rearrangement joins TRBV20-1 to TRBJ2-7, with 12 bases aligning to TRBD2. Unmatched junction bases numbered 6, after V lost 2 bases and J lost 4 bases. CDR1 and CDR2 from the germline V gene are DFQATT and SNEGSKA (reference sequence). The CDR3 loop spans 15 amino acids. DNA for the CDR3: TGCAGTGCTAGACCTAGCGGGAGGGCCACTTACGAGCAGTACTTC. Amino acids: CSARPSGRATYEQYF.

As regards this clonotype: One base away lies a much larger clone, so this may be a sequencing read error. The chain carries TRBV6-5 and TRBJ1-5; unclear D gene. CDR1 MNHEY and CDR2 SVGAGI come from the germline V gene. The CDR3 has 17 residues. Trimming pared 4 bases from V and 0 bases from J, leaving 16 bases between. The CDR3 sequence is CASSLIIGQASNQPQHF. Written as DNA, the CDR3 is TGTGCCAGCAGTTTAATAATAGGCCAGGCTAGCAATCAGCCCCAGCATTTT.

This sequence joins TRBV4-1 and TRBJ2-2, with 13 bases identical to TRBD2. The V gene's germline CDR1 is MGHRA and CDR2 YSYEKL. V dropped 2 bases and J dropped 1; count of bases not matched to a gene: 10. The CDR3 has 20 residues. As DNA, the CDR3 is TGCGCCAGCAGCCAAAGTGTAACTAGCGGGAGGGCCAGGAACACCGGGGAGCTGTTTTTT. Its protein product is CASSQSVTSGRARNTGELFF.

With regard to this clonotype: A clone one base away is much larger, so this may be a read error. The chain is built from TRBV28 and TRBJ2-7; D might be TRBD1 (5 bases). Looked up from germline, CDR1 is MDHEN and CDR2 is SYDVKM. The CDR3 runs to 14 residues. Trimming took off 8 bases at V and 1 base at J, with 15 bases between the two ends. CDR3 in amino acids: CASGRDSDSYEQYF. The CDR3 bases are TGTGCCAGCGGGCGAGACAGTGATTCCTACGAGCAGTACTTC.

This clonotype has more than one count but fewer than ten. The rearrangement uses TRBV3-1 and TRBJ2-7; 8 bases match TRBD1. This CDR3 spans 15 amino acids. Per the germline V gene, CDR1 is LGHDT and CDR2 is YNNKEL (reference sequence). Germline trimming cut 3 bases from V and 0 bases from J; bases unmatched to any gene: 4. The CDR3 region has the DNA TGTGCCAGCAGCCACAAAGACAGGGGCTCCTACGAGCAGTACTTC. Translating gives CASSHKDRGSYEQYF.

This clonotype has at least ten counts. The genes are TRBV6-2 or TRBV6-3 and TRBJ2-3; D gene uncertain. Germline CDR1 MNHEY, CDR2 SVGEGT. Trimming cost V 5 bases and J 5 bases, with 8 bases left between them. This CDR3 spans 12 amino acids. CDR3 DNA sequence: TGTGCCAGCAGTCGAGTGTTAGATACGCAGTATTTT. Protein: CASSRVLDTQYF.

Details on this clonotype: A single base separates this from a much larger clone, so it may be a read error. This chain connects TRBV12-3 or TRBV12-4 to TRBJ2-5; 7 nucleotides line up with TRBD1. The J call may be in error: the DNA end matches TRBJ2-1 better. The CDR3 consists of 14 residues. The chain's CDR3 is CASSLTTGAYEQFF. The CDR3 DNA reads as TGTGCCAGCAGCCTTACAACAGGGGCCTACGAGCAGTTCTTC.

The table lists this clonotype with a few counts. The chain uses TRBV29-1 and TRBJ1-1; tentative D call: TRBD1 (5 bases). Germline lookup yields CDR1 SQVTM and CDR2 ANQGSEA. This CDR3 has 12 residues. V lost 4 bases, J lost 4 bases, and 10 bases lay in between. The CDR3 is CSVVGGVTEAFF. The CDR3 coding sequence is TGCAGCGTTGTAGGAGGGGTCACTGAAGCTTTCTTT.

This clonotype was counted many times. The chain recombines TRBV28 with TRBJ2-5; maybe TRBD2 (5 bases). Trimming removed 7 bases from V and 7 bases from J, with 16 bases in between. Germline V lookup: CDR1 MDHEN, CDR2 SYDVKM. The CDR3 runs 13 residues. CDR3 amino acids: CASNPRRVLTQYF. For the CDR3, the DNA is TGTGCCAGCAACCCTCGGCGGGTTTTGACCCAGTACTTC. Filled out from reference TRBV28 and TRBJ2-5, the complete variable domain reads DVKVTQSSRYLVKRTGEKVFLECVQDMDHENMFWYRQDPGLGLRLIYFSYDVKMKEKGDIPEGYSVSREKKERFSLILESASTNQTSMYLCASNPRRVLTQYFGPGTRLLVL.

The V gene is TRBV3-1, the J gene TRBJ1-2; D gene ambiguous. Germline CDR1 reads LGHDT; CDR2 reads YNNKEL (reference sequence). CDR3 length: 15 amino acids. With 1 base removed from V and 0 bases from J, the gap between germline ends came to 9 bases. The CDR3, as DNA: TGTGCCAGCAGCCAAGGGTTCGACACTAACTATGGCTACACCTTC. Amino acids: CASSQGFDTNYGYTF.